This section outlines one T cell receptor beta chain sequence together with its context. Its antigen is not identified. Clones were sequenced by immunoSEQ multiplex PCR, and TCRdb holds only the in-frame ones, with some missing. The data show about 68,000 clones, around 73% seen once. CDR1 and CDR2 from the germline V gene are SGHNT and YYREEE (reference sequence). V shed 5 bases and J shed 6 bases, with 12 bases lying between them. The CDR3 runs to 13 residues. All patients were mismatch repair deficient, assessed by either PCR or immunohistochemistry. TCR sequencing covered three patients who responded to pembrolizumab. This entry is derived from a study of PD-1 blockade in mismatch repair-deficient tumors. Looking at the study overall: Patients had about 13 mismatch repair-deficient cancer types and were previously treated and progressing. Broader study findings: Tumor-resident clones, often absent from pretreatment blood, expanded after pembrolizumab and then contracted.

The chain joins TRBV5-4 to TRBJ2-1; TRBD2 is a possible D gene (5 bases). The specimen was peripheral blood, collected 2 weeks after starting pembrolizumab. This TCR was recovered from an adult with mismatch repair-deficient cancer. DNA of the CDR3: TGTGCCAGCAGTCAGGACTGGGGCAATGAGCAGTTCTTC. Its protein is CASSQDWGNEQFF.